This TCR beta chain is drawn from a study of T cell responses to AZD1222 COVID-19 vaccine. Study-wide results and caveats: The donor group comprised mostly white British people and more females; the analysis possibly underestimated clonal diversity. Dominant CD4 TCR responses targeted spike regions 160-218 and 743-854. Receipt of two AZD1222 doses was followed by a rise in Spike-specific TCR breadth and depth.

Germline V gene data show CDR1 as MDHEN and CDR2 as SYDVKM. V was shortened by 9 bases and J by 4 bases, with 12 bases between the two germline ends. This CDR3 is built from 12 residues. Method: immunoSEQ multiplex PCR; TCRdb's copy keeps in-frame clones and lacks some. The data show about 110,000 clones, with roughly 90% seen just once and more than 2% held by the top ten. Regarding this clone: Its specificity is unknown.

The specimen comprised peripheral blood, sampled 28 days after the second AZD1222 dose. The receptor comes from an adult who received the AZD1222 COVID-19 vaccine. The V gene is TRBV28, the J gene TRBJ1-2, with no clear D. CDR3 amino acids: CASTAGSYGYTF. The CDR3 DNA reads as TGTGCCAGTACAGCAGGTTCCTATGGCTACACCTTC.